This T cell receptor beta chain was identified in a study of tumor-infiltrating lymphocytes in oesophageal squamous cell carcinoma. This clonotype was counted ten times or more. The CDR3 consists of 15 residues. Germline CDR1 is LNHDA and CDR2 is SQIVND (reference sequence). V trimming: 5 bases; J trimming: 4 bases; junction bases outside the gene matches: 8. TCRdb re-derived calls from the PCR reads in MiXCR, one entry per CDR3 protein. Among roughly 20,000 distinct CDR3 sequences listed, under 45% were seen once. Specimen: esophageal tumor tissue. The J gene is TRBJ2-1, the V gene TRBV19; 7 bases align to TRBD2. The sequence derives from a male donor with esophageal squamous cell carcinoma. CDR3: CASSPASGVYNEQFF. The CDR3 bases are TGTGCCAGTAGTCCAGCTAGCGGAGTATACAATGAGCAGTTCTTC.